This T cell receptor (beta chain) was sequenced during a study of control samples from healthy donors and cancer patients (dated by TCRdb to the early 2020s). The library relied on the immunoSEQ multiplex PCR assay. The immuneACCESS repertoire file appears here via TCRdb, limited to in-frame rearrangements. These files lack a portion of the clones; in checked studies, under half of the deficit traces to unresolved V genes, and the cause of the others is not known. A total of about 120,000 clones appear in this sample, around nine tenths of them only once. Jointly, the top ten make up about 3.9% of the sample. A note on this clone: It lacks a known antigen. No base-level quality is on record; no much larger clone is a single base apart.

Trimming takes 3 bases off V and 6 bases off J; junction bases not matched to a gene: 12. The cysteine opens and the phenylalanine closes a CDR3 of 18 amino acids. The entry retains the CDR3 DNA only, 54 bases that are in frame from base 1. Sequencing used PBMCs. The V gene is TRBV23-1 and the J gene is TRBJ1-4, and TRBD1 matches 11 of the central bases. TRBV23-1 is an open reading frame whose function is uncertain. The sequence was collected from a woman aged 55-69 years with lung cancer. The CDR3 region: CASSQAGTGGNSYEKLFF. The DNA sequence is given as TGCGCCAGCAGTCAGGCCGGGACAGGGGGAAACTCATATGAAAAACTGTTTTTT.